This entry lists 25 T cell receptor beta chains sequenced from one sample in a study of T cell responses to AZD1222 COVID-19 vaccine. The protocol was immunoSEQ multiplex PCR, while the TCRdb copy is restricted to in-frame clones and leaves out a portion. This sample yields approximately 120,000 clones, of which more than 70% are seen a single time; around 4% belongs to the top ten. Sequences were derived from peripheral blood, sampled on day 0 of AZD1222 vaccination. The source is an adult in good health.

V gene TRBV6-5 combines with J gene TRBJ1-6; tentative D call: TRBD1 (6 bases). Germline CDR1 reads MNHEY; CDR2 reads SVGAGI. The CDR3 has 14 amino acids. Trimming pared 5 bases from V and 6 bases from J, leaving 11 bases between. CDR3 in amino acids: CASSRQEINSPLHF. The CDR3 DNA reads TGTGCCAGCAGTCGACAGGAAATTAATTCACCCCTCCACTTT.

The chain has TRBV6-5 and TRBJ1-4, with TRBD1 matching 7 bases. Germline CDR1 reads MNHEY; CDR2 reads SVGAGI. The J segment lost 6 bases and the V segment lost 4 bases, leaving 8 bases of the junction unmatched. This CDR3 comprises 15 residues. This CDR3 reads CASSSGQAGYEKLFF. Here the CDR3 DNA reads TGTGCCAGCAGTTCAGGACAGGCGGGATATGAAAAACTGTTTTTT.

The chain carries TRBV3-1 (or the pseudogene TRBV3-2) and TRBJ2-3; TRBD2 agrees at 9 bases. V trimming: 5 bases; J trimming: 0 bases; junction bases outside the gene matches: 15. CDR3 length: 19 residues. Germline loops: CDR1 LGHDT, CDR2 YNNKEL (reference sequence). In DNA, the CDR3 is TGTGCCAGCAGCGCCTGGATGGTAGCGGGAGCCCCTAGCACAGATACGCAGTATTTT. Translation gives CASSAWMVAGAPSTDTQYF.

A note on this clone: This specimen includes other DNA sequences encoding the same CDR3. The chain combines TRBV29-1 with TRBJ2-7; D unresolved. The CDR3 loop spans 12 amino acids. Germline CDR1 is SQVTM and CDR2 is ANQGSEA. Trimming removed 1 base from V and 0 bases from J, with 4 bases in between. The CDR3 spells CSVEVSSYEQYF. The CDR3 region has the DNA TGCAGCGTTGAAGTCTCCTCCTACGAGCAGTACTTC.

The V call is TRBV20-1, the J call TRBJ1-5; the D gene is possibly TRBD1 (5 bases). The CDR3 spans 14 residues. Looked up from germline, CDR1 is DFQATT and CDR2 is SNEGSKA (reference sequence). Trimming took 3 bases from V and 0 from J, leaving 9 bases between them. The CDR3 loop reads CSASGTTSNQPQHF. The CDR3 DNA reads TGCAGTGCTAGTGGGACGACTAGCAATCAGCCCCAGCATTTT.

J is TRBJ1-1 and V is TRBV5-1; D ambiguous. V was trimmed by 0 bases and J by 8 bases, leaving 8 bases between them. CDR1 and CDR2 from the germline V gene are SGHRS and YFSETQ. The CDR3 loop spans 12 amino acids. CDR3 amino acids: CASSLDAREAFF. CDR3 nucleotides: TGCGCCAGCAGCTTGGACGCCCGAGAAGCTTTCTTT.

The rearrangement uses TRBV4-3 and TRBJ2-7; maybe TRBD2 (7 bases). Germline values: CDR1 LGHNA, CDR2 YSLEER. This CDR3 has 14 amino acids. The V gene lost 9 bases and the J gene lost 3 bases, with 18 bases spanning the gap. CDR3 coding DNA: TGCGCCAGTAGGGGGGGGGTCCAATTCTACGAGCAGTACTTC. Its protein is CASRGGVQFYEQYF.

The chain has TRBV15 and TRBJ2-7; D is unresolved. Per the germline V gene, CDR1 is LNHNV and CDR2 is YYDKDF (reference sequence). Trimming removed 5 bases at V and 4 bases at J, with 15 bases between. This CDR3 is built from 14 residues. DNA for the CDR3: TGTGCCACCAGCTCTCCAAACCTCAAGTACGAGCAGTACTTC. It encodes CATSSPNLKYEQYF.

The chain joins TRBV28 to TRBJ1-2, with D possibly being TRBD1 (6 bases). In germline, CDR1 is MDHEN, CDR2 SYDVKM. This CDR3 has 11 residues. CDR3: CAGGRLGGYTF. CDR3 DNA: TGTGCGGGGGGGCGGCTAGGAGGCTACACCTTC.

This chain uses TRBV6-6 with TRBJ1-4; 9 nucleotides match TRBD1. V lost 6 bases, J lost 0 bases, and 8 bases stayed unmatched. Germline V lookup: CDR1 MNHNY, CDR2 SVGAGI (reference sequence). This CDR3 region has 17 residues. CDR3 sequence reads: CASSRDRGGSTNEKLFF. The CDR3 nucleotides read TGTGCCAGCAGCCGAGACAGGGGGGGTTCAACTAATGAAAAACTGTTTTTT.

The chain carries TRBV5-1 and TRBJ2-1, with TRBD1 matching over 9 bases. Unmatched junction bases numbered 6, after V lost 3 bases and J lost 8 bases. Germline V gene lookup returns CDR1 SGHRS and CDR2 YFSETQ. The CDR3 runs to 14 residues. The CDR3 nucleotides read TGCGCCAGCAGCTCGGGACAGGGCAGGGATGAGCAGTTCTTC. It specifies CASSSGQGRDEQFF.

The chain has TRBV18 and TRBJ2-5; D is tentatively TRBD1 or TRBD2 (5 bases each). V gave up 3 bases and J gave up 4 bases, with 9 bases separating them. The germline CDR1 and CDR2 sequences are KGHSH and LQKENI. The CDR3 has 13 amino acids. CDR3 loop: CASSPRGGETQYF. CDR3 sequence (DNA): TGTGCCAGCTCACCCCGGGGCGGAGAGACCCAGTACTTC.

The rearrangement uses TRBV2 and TRBJ2-3; 15 bases map to TRBD2. CDR3 length: 14 residues. The germline gives CDR1 SNHLY, CDR2 FYNNEI. Trimming took 8 bases from V and 5 from J; bases not matched to a gene: 2. CDR3 coding DNA: TGTGCCAGCGGGGGACTAGCGGGAGGAGATACGCAGTATTTT. Translated, it gives CASGGLAGGDTQYF.

CDR3 loop: CASSLIKRSPLHF. The CDR3 bases are TGTGCCAGCAGTTTAATTAAGCGCTCACCCCTCCACTTT. This chain uses TRBV27 with TRBJ1-6, with no clear D. Trimming removed 2 bases at V and 10 bases at J, with 9 bases between. There are 13 residues in the CDR3. Germline lookup yields CDR1 MNHEY and CDR2 SMNVEV (reference sequence).

The V gene is TRBV5-4, the J gene TRBJ2-7, with D tentatively TRBD2 (7 bases). V lost 6 bases and J lost 2, with 18 bases in between. Germline-derived CDR1 and CDR2 are SGHNT and YYREEE (reference sequence). The CDR3 has 15 residues. The CDR3 loop is CASNTGGGGPYEQYF. The CDR3 bases are TGTGCCAGCAACACTGGGGGAGGGGGTCCCTACGAGCAGTACTTC.

The CDR3 loop is CASSKSGRDTGELFF. Written as DNA, the CDR3 is TGTGCCAGCAGTAAGAGCGGGAGAGACACCGGGGAGCTGTTTTTT. The chain recombines TRBV6-6 with TRBJ2-2; 8 bases agree with TRBD2. Per the germline V gene, CDR1 is MNHNY and CDR2 is SVGAGI (reference sequence). Trimming removed 5 bases from V and 3 bases from J; junction bases left unmatched: 5. The CDR3 covers 15 residues.

The chain couples TRBV19 to TRBJ2-1; TRBD1 agrees at 7 bases. The CDR3 is 15 amino acids. Germline V lookup: CDR1 LNHDA, CDR2 SQIVND (reference sequence). Losses at the gene ends were 10 bases for V and 2 bases for J; bases not matched to a gene: 11. CDR3 nucleotide sequence: TGTGCCACCAATACCGGGACAGCTACCTACAATGAGCAGTTCTTC. Protein sequence: CATNTGTATYNEQFF. Drawing the rest from reference TRBV19 and TRBJ2-1, the complete variable domain is DGGITQSPKYLFRKEGQNVTLSCEQNLNHDAMYWYRQDPGQGLRLIYYSQIVNDFQKGDIAEGYSVSREKKESFPLTVTSAQKNPTAFYLCATNTGTATYNEQFFGPGTRLTVL.

DNA of the CDR3: TGTGCCAGCTTGGGACAGGGGGTCCCTGGAAACACCATATATTTT. Amino acids: CASLGQGVPGNTIYF. The rearrangement links TRBV2 to TRBJ1-3, with 11 bases matching TRBD1. J gave up 2 bases and V 8 bases, and 5 bases lay outside the gene matches. The length of the CDR3 is 15 residues. Germline V gene lookup returns CDR1 SNHLY and CDR2 FYNNEI.

The chain joins TRBV6-5 to TRBJ1-2; 7 nucleotides agree with TRBD1. Germline values: CDR1 MNHEY, CDR2 SVGAGI. Trimming at V came to 5 bases and at J to 4 bases, leaving 10 bases not matched to a gene. This CDR3 is built from 15 residues. The CDR3 loop is CASSRRQGAGYGYTF. The CDR3, as DNA: TGTGCCAGCAGTCGTCGACAGGGAGCTGGCTATGGCTACACCTTC.

This clone was counted a single time. The chain uses TRBV24-1 and TRBJ2-3, with 11 nucleotides matching TRBD2. CDR1 and CDR2 from the germline V gene are KGHDR and SFDVKD. The CDR3 is 15 amino acids. The ends lost 7 bases at V and 7 bases at J; junction bases unmatched: 9. The CDR3 DNA reads TGTGCCACCAGATCAACTAGCGGGGGAGATTATACGCAGTATTTT. Translated: CATRSTSGGDYTQYF.

The CDR3: CASSSRTAGEQYF. For the CDR3, the DNA is TGCGCCAGCAGCTCCCGGACCGCGGGGGAGCAGTACTTC. This sequence joins TRBV5-1 and TRBJ2-7, with D maybe TRBD2 (6 bases). Germline V CDR1 and CDR2: SGHRS, YFSETQ. The V gene lost 3 bases and the J gene lost 7 bases, with 14 bases spanning the gap. This CDR3 is built from 13 residues.

This clone showed up just a few times. The chain is built from TRBV28 and TRBJ2-3; 11 nucleotides agree with TRBD1. V shed 4 bases and J 4 bases; nucleotides not matched to a gene: 7. Germline CDR1 is MDHEN and CDR2 is SYDVKM. CDR3 length: 16 residues. The CDR3 DNA reads as TGTGCCAGCAGTTGGGCCGGGACAGGGGGATCAGATACGCAGTATTTT. This encodes CASSWAGTGGSDTQYF.

This clone appeared a single time. The rearrangement links TRBV18 to TRBJ2-7; TRBD1 aligns across 9 bases. Germline V lookup: CDR1 KGHSH, CDR2 LQKENI. This CDR3 comprises 15 residues. V dropped 2 bases and J dropped 4; count of bases not matched to a gene: 6. The CDR3 DNA reads TGTGCCAGCTCACCAGCCGGGACAGGGTCTTACGAGCAGTACTTC. This translates into CASSPAGTGSYEQYF.

The V and J genes are TRBV28 and TRBJ1-2, with D hard to call. The V end was cut by 3 bases, the J end by 4 bases, with 6 bases between. The length of the CDR3 is 12 residues. Germline V CDR1 and CDR2: MDHEN, SYDVKM. The DNA of the CDR3 is TGTGCCAGCAGTTTTAAGGGCTATGGCTACACCTTC. It specifies CASSFKGYGYTF.

V is TRBV4-1 and J is TRBJ1-1; 9 nucleotides match TRBD1. Germline V gene data show CDR1 as MGHRA and CDR2 as YSYEKL. The CDR3 totals 14 residues. The ends lost 1 base at V and 7 bases at J; junction bases unmatched: 4. The CDR3 here is CASSQGQGDIEAFF. Written as DNA, the CDR3 is TGCGCCAGCAGCCAAGGACAGGGGGATATTGAAGCTTTCTTT.